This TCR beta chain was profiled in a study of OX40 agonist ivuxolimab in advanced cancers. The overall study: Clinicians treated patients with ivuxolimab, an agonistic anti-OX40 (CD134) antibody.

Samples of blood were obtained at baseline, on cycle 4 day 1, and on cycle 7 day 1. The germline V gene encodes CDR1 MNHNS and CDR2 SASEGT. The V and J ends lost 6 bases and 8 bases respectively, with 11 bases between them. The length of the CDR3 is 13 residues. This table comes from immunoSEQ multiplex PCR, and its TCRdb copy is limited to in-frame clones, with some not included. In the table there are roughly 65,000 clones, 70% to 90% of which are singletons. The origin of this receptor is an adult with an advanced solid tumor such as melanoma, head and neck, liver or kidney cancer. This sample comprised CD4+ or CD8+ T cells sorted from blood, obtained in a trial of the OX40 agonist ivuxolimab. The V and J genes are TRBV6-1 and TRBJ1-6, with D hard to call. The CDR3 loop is CASRRFGYSPLHF. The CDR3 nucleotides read TGTGCCAGCAGGCGCTTCGGGTATTCACCCCTCCACTTT.